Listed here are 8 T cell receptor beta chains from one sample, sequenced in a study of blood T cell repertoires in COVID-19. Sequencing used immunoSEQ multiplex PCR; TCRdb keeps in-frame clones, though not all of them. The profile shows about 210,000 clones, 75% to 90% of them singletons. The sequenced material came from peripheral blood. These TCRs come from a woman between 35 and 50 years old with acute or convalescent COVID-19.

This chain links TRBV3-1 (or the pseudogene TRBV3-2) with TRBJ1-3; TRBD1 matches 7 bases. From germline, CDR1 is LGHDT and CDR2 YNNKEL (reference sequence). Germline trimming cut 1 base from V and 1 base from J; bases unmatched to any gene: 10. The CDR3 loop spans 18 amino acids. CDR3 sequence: CASSQGGMKGASGNTIYF. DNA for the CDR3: TGTGCCAGCAGCCAAGGGGGGATGAAGGGGGCGTCTGGAAACACCATATATTTT.

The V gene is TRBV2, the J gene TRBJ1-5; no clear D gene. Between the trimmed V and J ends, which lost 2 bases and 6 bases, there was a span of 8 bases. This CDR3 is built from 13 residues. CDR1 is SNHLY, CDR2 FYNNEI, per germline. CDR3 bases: TGTGCCAGCAGTGAATTGGCGGGTCAGCCCCAGCATTTT. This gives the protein CASSELAGQPQHF.

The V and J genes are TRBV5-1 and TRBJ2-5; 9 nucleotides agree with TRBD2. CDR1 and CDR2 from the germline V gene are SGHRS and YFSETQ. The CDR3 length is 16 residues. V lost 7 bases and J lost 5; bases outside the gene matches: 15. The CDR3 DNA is TGCGCCAGCGCCGTCGGGAGCGGGGGGATGAGGGAGACCCAGTACTTC. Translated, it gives CASAVGSGGMRETQYF.

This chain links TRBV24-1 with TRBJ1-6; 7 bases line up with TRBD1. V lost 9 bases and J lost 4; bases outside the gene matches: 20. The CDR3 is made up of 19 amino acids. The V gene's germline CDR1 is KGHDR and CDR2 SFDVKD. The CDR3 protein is CATPSRLRKQGVYNSPLHF. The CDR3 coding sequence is TGTGCCACCCCCTCCCGCCTTCGGAAGCAGGGGGTTTATAATTCACCCCTCCACTTT.

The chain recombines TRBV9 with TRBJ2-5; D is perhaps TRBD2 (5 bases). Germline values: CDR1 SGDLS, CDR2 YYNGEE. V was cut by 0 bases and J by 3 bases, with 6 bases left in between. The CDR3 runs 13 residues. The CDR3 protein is CASSVGLKETQYF. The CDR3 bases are TGTGCCAGCAGCGTAGGACTAAAAGAGACCCAGTACTTC. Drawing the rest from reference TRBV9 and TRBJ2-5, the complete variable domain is DSGVTQTPKHLITATGQRVTLRCSPRSGDLSVYWYQQSLDQGLQFLIQYYNGEERAKGNILERFSAQQFPDLHSELNLSSLELGDSALYFCASSVGLKETQYFGPGTRLLVL.

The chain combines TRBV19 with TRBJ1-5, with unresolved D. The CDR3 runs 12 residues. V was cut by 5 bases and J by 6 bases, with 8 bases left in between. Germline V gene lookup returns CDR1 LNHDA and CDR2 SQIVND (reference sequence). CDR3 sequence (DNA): TGTGCCAGTAGTTTGCTCGGTCAGCCCCAGCATTTT. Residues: CASSLLGQPQHF.

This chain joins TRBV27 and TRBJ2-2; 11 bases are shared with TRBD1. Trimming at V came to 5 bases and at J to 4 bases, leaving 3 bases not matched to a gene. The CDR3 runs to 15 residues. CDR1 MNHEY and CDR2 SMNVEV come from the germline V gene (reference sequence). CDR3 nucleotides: TGTGCCAGCAGTGTAGGACAGGGGGCCACCGGGGAGCTGTTTTTT. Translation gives CASSVGQGATGELFF.

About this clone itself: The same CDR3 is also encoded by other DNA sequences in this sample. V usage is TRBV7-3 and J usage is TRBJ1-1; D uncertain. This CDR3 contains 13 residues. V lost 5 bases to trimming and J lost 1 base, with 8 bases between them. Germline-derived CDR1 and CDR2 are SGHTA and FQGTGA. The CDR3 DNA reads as TGTGCCAGCAGCCTCAGACAGAACACTGAAGCTTTCTTT. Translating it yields CASSLRQNTEAFF.